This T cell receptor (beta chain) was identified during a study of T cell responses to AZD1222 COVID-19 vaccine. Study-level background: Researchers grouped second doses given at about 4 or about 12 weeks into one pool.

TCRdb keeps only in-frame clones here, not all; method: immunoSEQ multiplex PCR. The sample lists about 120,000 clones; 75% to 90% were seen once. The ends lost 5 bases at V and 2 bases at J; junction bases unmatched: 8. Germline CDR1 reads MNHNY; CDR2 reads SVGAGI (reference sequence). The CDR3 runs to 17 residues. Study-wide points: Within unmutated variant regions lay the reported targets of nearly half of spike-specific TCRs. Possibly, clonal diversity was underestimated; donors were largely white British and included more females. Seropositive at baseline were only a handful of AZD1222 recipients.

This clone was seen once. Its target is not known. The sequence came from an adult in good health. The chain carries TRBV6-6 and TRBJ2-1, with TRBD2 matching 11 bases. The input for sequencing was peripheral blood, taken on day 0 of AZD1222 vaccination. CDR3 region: CASSPYSGGATYNEQFF. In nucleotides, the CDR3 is TGTGCCAGCAGTCCCTATAGCGGGGGGGCAACCTACAATGAGCAGTTCTTC.